The clone carrying this T cell receptor (beta chain) was recorded at least ten times. What it binds is unknown. These data are taken from a study of Graves' ophthalmopathy and Graves' hyperthyroidism. Notes on the study in general: Blood also held most thyroid clonotypes expanded above 0.001 frequency.

Trimming pared 3 bases from V and 2 bases from J, leaving 14 bases between. The CDR3 loop spans 17 amino acids. Per the germline V gene, CDR1 is LNHDA and CDR2 is SQIVND (reference sequence). Excluded were patients with other autoimmune diseases, uncontrolled infections, pregnancy or lactation. What supplied the PBMCs was about 10 ml of fresh peripheral blood. For repertoire sequencing, the TCR beta CDR3 regions were amplified from RNA transcripts. RT-PCR with HTBI primers came first, then second-round multiplex PCR. TCRdb used MiXCR to reprocess the multiplex PCR reads, holding one entry per CDR3 protein. The sample has about 740,000 distinct CDR3 sequences; 40% are singletons.

V usage is TRBV19 and J usage is TRBJ2-6; perhaps TRBD1 as D (5 bases). The receptor was derived from an adult man with Graves' ophthalmopathy. The sample was peripheral blood. In DNA, the CDR3 is TGTGCCAGTAGTATGGACCCAAGGGGTACTGGGGCCAACGTCCTGACTTTC. This codes for CASSMDPRGTGANVLTF.